The clone carrying this T cell receptor beta chain occurred a few times. This sample stems from a study of T-cell reconstitution after alpha-beta-depleted transplantation in children. Unique molecular identifiers were incorporated when the TCRbeta library was constructed. A single record per CDR3 protein comes from TCRdb applying MiXCR to the PCR reads. This repertoire shows around 450,000 distinct CDR3 sequences, roughly 10% found once; its top ten account for about 2%. Unmatched junction bases numbered 4, after V lost 0 bases and J lost 5 bases. This CDR3 is 15 amino acids long. CDR1 and CDR2 from the germline V gene are SGHNT and YYREEE (reference sequence).

The rearrangement uses TRBV5-4 and TRBJ1-4; TRBD1 agrees at 7 bases. The TCR comes from a child aged 2 to 10 with inherited bone marrow failure, due to receive a stem cell transplant. Sample: PBMCs, taken before TCRalphabeta/CD19-depleted stem cell transplant. This chain's CDR3 is CASSLAGTANEKLFF. The CDR3, as DNA: TGTGCCAGCAGCTTGGCCGGGACAGCAAATGAAAAACTGTTTTTT.